The 28 T cell receptor beta chains below all came from one sample that was sequenced in a study of shared clonotypes between healthy human individuals. Libraries were prepared by immunoSEQ multiplex PCR; TCRdb keeps only in-frame clonotypes and omits some of them. Of under 1,100,000 clones listed, 75% are singletons. Sequences were obtained from memory CD4+ T cells sorted from blood. The subset is: CD45RA-negative fraction. The origin of the receptors is a man between 18 and 35 years old in good health.

The V gene is TRBV11-2, the J gene TRBJ1-2; no clear D. This CDR3 is 12 amino acids long. CDR1 is SGHAT, CDR2 FQNNGV, per germline. Trimming removed 5 bases at V and 0 bases at J, with 4 bases between. The CDR3 nucleotides read TGTGCCAGCAGCGTGGCTAACTATGGCTACACCTTC. Residues: CASSVANYGYTF.

This sequence joins TRBV6-5 and TRBJ1-1; D unclear. This CDR3 has 14 residues. Trimming removed 4 bases at V and 1 base at J, with 10 bases between. In germline, CDR1 is MNHEY, CDR2 SVGAGI. The DNA of the CDR3 is TGTGCCAGCAGTTTATTTCAGGAGAACACTGAAGCTTTCTTT. Residues: CASSLFQENTEAFF.

V and J are TRBV4-1 and TRBJ2-1; 14 bases are shared with TRBD2. The CDR3 extends over 17 amino acids. V was clipped by 4 bases and J by 8 bases; unmatched bases: 10. Looked up from germline, CDR1 is MGHRA and CDR2 is YSYEKL. The CDR3 here is CASSRGLAGDTKDEQFF. The CDR3 bases are TGCGCCAGCAGCCGGGGACTAGCGGGGGATACTAAGGATGAGCAGTTCTTC.

This clone has only a few counts. The chain employs TRBV5-1 and TRBJ1-4, with TRBD1 as a possible D gene (5 bases). This CDR3 contains 16 residues. V lost 4 bases and J 4 bases, leaving 17 bases between the germline ends. Germline V gene sequence: CDR1 SGHRS, CDR2 YFSETQ. The CDR3 region is CASSPGPGGSNEKLFF. The CDR3, as DNA: TGCGCCAGCAGCCCGGGACCCGGAGGGAGTAATGAAAAACTGTTTTTT.

The J gene is TRBJ1-1, the V gene TRBV6-5; tentatively, D is TRBD1 (5 bases). V lost 6 bases, J lost 4 bases, and 15 bases lay in between. This CDR3 spans 14 amino acids. Germline CDR1 and CDR2: MNHEY and SVGAGI. This chain's CDR3 is CASSKGIWGTEAFF. The CDR3 coding sequence is TGTGCCAGCAGCAAGGGGATTTGGGGCACTGAAGCTTTCTTT.

The V call is TRBV6-6, the J call TRBJ2-7; 7 positions agree with TRBD2. The V gene's germline CDR1 is MNHNY and CDR2 SVGAGI (reference sequence). V lost 11 bases, J lost 7 bases, and 14 bases stayed unmatched. The CDR3 runs to 13 residues. CDR3 protein: CAVSNWQGGEQYF. CDR3 sequence (DNA): TGTGCCGTCAGCAATTGGCAGGGAGGGGAGCAGTACTTC.

This clone was seen at least ten times. The chain couples TRBV4-3 to TRBJ2-5, with unresolved D. This CDR3 contains 15 residues. Germline V gene lookup returns CDR1 LGHNA and CDR2 YSLEER. Deletions cut 0 bases from V and 2 bases from J, with 10 bases between. The CDR3 region has the DNA TGCGCCAGCAGCCAAGAGATCCCCGGGCAAGAGACCCAGTACTTC. This translates into CASSQEIPGQETQYF.

J is TRBJ2-5 and V is TRBV5-1; D remains unclear. Looked up from germline, CDR1 is SGHRS and CDR2 is YFSETQ. The CDR3 has 13 residues. Trimming pared 0 bases from V and 5 bases from J, leaving 8 bases between. Here the CDR3 DNA reads TGCGCCAGCAGCTTGGGACAATGGGAGACCCAGTACTTC. Translating gives CASSLGQWETQYF. The full variable domain, its missing parts supplied by reference TRBV5-1 and TRBJ2-5, is KAGVTQTPRYLIKTRGQQVTLSCSPISGHRSVSWYQQTPGQGLQFLFEYFSETQRNKGNFPGRFSGRQFSNSRSEMNVSTLELGDSALYLCASSLGQWETQYFGPGTRLLVL.

The chain joins TRBV5-1 to TRBJ2-5, with unresolved D. Germline V lookup: CDR1 SGHRS, CDR2 YFSETQ. The CDR3 length is 15 residues. The ends were cut back, 4 bases at V and 2 bases at J, with 15 bases in the middle. The CDR3 protein is CASSPNTAAQETQYF. CDR3 sequence (DNA): TGCGCCAGCAGCCCTAATACGGCGGCTCAAGAGACCCAGTACTTC.

The rearrangement uses TRBV4-3 and TRBJ1-2, with unresolved D. This CDR3 contains 16 residues. Germline V lookup: CDR1 LGHNA, CDR2 YSLEER. V was cut by 1 base and J by 1 base, with 13 bases left in between. The CDR3 loop reads CASSQGPVNVNYGYTF. The CDR3 nucleotides are TGCGCCAGCAGCCAAGGTCCCGTGAATGTTAACTATGGCTACACCTTC.

This clone showed up just a few times. The chain uses TRBV14 and TRBJ2-7; either TRBD1 or TRBD2 may fit D (6 bases each). CDR1 SGHDN and CDR2 FVKESK come from the germline V gene. V shed 4 bases and J shed 2 bases, with 18 bases lying between them. The CDR3 is 16 residues long. The chain's CDR3 is CASSLSRGGRPYEQYF. CDR3 DNA sequence: TGTGCCAGCAGCCTCTCTCGAGGGGGGAGGCCCTACGAGCAGTACTTC.

V usage is TRBV5-4 and J usage is TRBJ2-1; 13 bases line up with TRBD2. V lost 4 bases, J lost 10 bases, and 5 bases stayed unmatched. From germline, CDR1 is SGHNT and CDR2 YYREEE (reference sequence). The CDR3 is 14 residues long. This CDR3 reads CASSTSGGAGEQFF. The CDR3 DNA is TGTGCCAGCAGCACTAGCGGGGGGGCGGGAGAGCAGTTCTTC. The whole variable domain, remainder taken from reference TRBV5-4 and TRBJ2-1, is ETGVTQSPTHLIKTRGQQVTLRCSSQSGHNTVSWYQQALGQGPQFIFQYYREEENGRGNFPPRFSGLQFPNYSSELNVNALELDDSALYLCASSTSGGAGEQFFGPGTRLTVL.

This clone occurred a few times. The V and J genes are TRBV28 and TRBJ2-7, with 12 bases that match TRBD1. CDR3 size: 14 residues. Losses at the gene ends were 6 bases for V and 2 bases for J; bases not matched to a gene: 2. Germline V gene lookup returns CDR1 MDHEN and CDR2 SYDVKM. The CDR3 protein is CASRGQGAAYEQYF. The CDR3 nucleotides are TGTGCCAGCAGGGGACAGGGGGCTGCCTACGAGCAGTACTTC.

The J gene is TRBJ2-2, the V gene TRBV13; 11 nucleotides align to TRBD2. The V gene's germline CDR1 is PRHDT and CDR2 FYEKMQ (reference sequence). After removal of 5 bases from V and 2 bases from J, the junction contained 4 bases not matched to a gene. This CDR3 region has 16 residues. This CDR3 reads CASSLTSGGNTGELFF. In nucleotides, the CDR3 is TGTGCCAGCAGCCTCACTAGCGGGGGTAACACCGGGGAGCTGTTTTTT.

For this clone: Other nucleotide sequences in the sample specify the same CDR3. This rearrangement joins TRBV5-4 to TRBJ2-3, with TRBD1 matching 8 bases. The CDR3 contains 15 residues. J lost 4 bases, V lost 0 bases, and 4 bases had no gene match. Looked up from germline, CDR1 is SGHNT and CDR2 is YYREEE (reference sequence). The chain's CDR3 is CASSLAGGGPDTQYF. CDR3 nucleotides: TGTGCCAGCAGCTTGGCAGGGGGCGGTCCAGATACGCAGTATTTT.

The chain recombines TRBV5-1 with TRBJ2-7; the match to TRBD2 covers 13 bases. This CDR3 comprises 17 residues. Germline CDR1 is SGHRS and CDR2 is YFSETQ. V shed 2 bases, J shed 7 bases, and the junction held 12 bases outside the gene matches. The CDR3 here is CASSFLPGTSGVVEQYF. The CDR3 nucleotides are TGCGCCAGCAGCTTCTTACCGGGGACTAGCGGGGTCGTGGAGCAGTACTTC.

The J gene is TRBJ1-6, the V gene TRBV7-9; D not certain. The ends were cut back, 4 bases at V and 4 bases at J, with 11 bases in the middle. Germline CDR1 reads SEHNR; CDR2 reads FQNEAQ (reference sequence). The CDR3 is made up of 15 amino acids. The CDR3 nucleotides are TGTGCCAGCAGCTCTCGGACGGATTATAATTCACCCCTCCACTTT. This sequence encodes CASSSRTDYNSPLHF.

This chain joins TRBV7-2 and TRBJ2-7; tentative D call: TRBD1 (6 bases). V was clipped by 0 bases and J by 5 bases, with 14 bases between them. CDR1 is SGHTA and CDR2 is FQGNSA in the germline V gene. CDR3 length: 15 residues. The CDR3, as DNA: TGTGCCAGCAGCTTAGCCCTTAAGGGGGTTGACGAGCAGTACTTC. It specifies CASSLALKGVDEQYF.

The chain uses TRBV2 and TRBJ2-5; maybe TRBD1 (5 bases). Germline CDR1 SNHLY, CDR2 FYNNEI. The CDR3 totals 12 residues. V lost 6 bases to trimming and J lost 4 bases, with 9 bases between them. CDR3 sequence: CASRRQRETQYF. The CDR3 coding sequence is TGTGCCAGCAGGCGACAGCGAGAGACCCAGTACTTC.

This clone was recorded a few times. Other DNA sequences in the sample encode the same CDR3. This chain uses TRBV19 with TRBJ2-6; TRBD1 matches at 7 bases. Germline-derived CDR1 and CDR2 are LNHDA and SQIVND (reference sequence). CDR3 length equals 15 residues. The V and J ends lost 4 bases and 2 bases, in that order; junction bases with no gene match: 2. CDR3 amino acids: CASSSDRAGANVLTF. The DNA for the CDR3 is TGTGCCAGTAGTAGCGACAGGGCTGGGGCCAACGTCCTGACTTTC.

This clone was counted only a few times. The rearrangement links TRBV6-5 to TRBJ2-3; tentative D call: TRBD2 (5 bases). Germline values: CDR1 MNHEY, CDR2 SVGAGI. V lost 8 bases to trimming and J lost 6 bases, with 9 bases between them. There are 11 residues in the CDR3. CDR3 sequence (DNA): TGTGCCAGCGCCACGGGGGATACGCAGTATTTT. Translating gives CASATGDTQYF.

The rearrangement uses TRBV18 and TRBJ2-7, with TRBD2 matching 10 bases. V shed 3 bases, J shed 5 bases, and the junction held 4 bases outside the gene matches. CDR1 is KGHSH, CDR2 LQKENI, per germline. The CDR3 spans 14 residues. CDR3 protein: CASSPPSGSHEQYF. In DNA form, the CDR3 reads TGTGCCAGCTCACCGCCTAGCGGGAGCCACGAGCAGTACTTC. Complete variable domain (other parts from reference TRBV18 and TRBJ2-7): NAGVMQNPRHLVRRRGQEARLRCSPMKGHSHVYWYRQLPEEGLKFMVYLQKENIIDESGMPKERFSAEFPKEGPSILRIQQVVRGDSAAYFCASSPPSGSHEQYFGPGTRLTVT.

V and J are TRBV18 and TRBJ1-5, with TRBD1 matching over 7 bases. There are 14 residues in the CDR3. Germline CDR1 is KGHSH and CDR2 is LQKENI. Trimming took 2 bases from V and 5 from J; bases not matched to a gene: 3. The chain's CDR3 is CASSPGTVDQPQHF. CDR3 nucleotides: TGTGCCAGCTCACCAGGGACAGTCGATCAGCCCCAGCATTTT.

The chain recombines TRBV29-1 with TRBJ2-7; 14 nucleotides match TRBD2. From germline, CDR1 is SQVTM and CDR2 ANQGSEA. The junction had 9 bases not matched to a gene; V was cut back by 5 bases and J by 6 bases. The CDR3 consists of 15 residues. The CDR3 region is CSVNYPGLAGGEQYF. DNA of the CDR3: TGCAGCGTTAACTATCCAGGACTAGCGGGAGGCGAGCAGTACTTC.

The chain has TRBV6-5 and TRBJ2-7, with 7 bases fitting TRBD2. Per the germline V gene, CDR1 is MNHEY and CDR2 is SVGAGI. V dropped 6 bases and J dropped 2; count of bases not matched to a gene: 10. This CDR3 spans 15 amino acids. CDR3 in DNA: TGTGCCAGCAGCCGCCCGGCTAGCGGTACCTACGAGCAGTACTTC. Protein: CASSRPASGTYEQYF.

Here the CDR3 reads CASSASPGLTEAFF. As DNA, the CDR3 is TGTGCCAGCAGCGCTTCCCCGGGACTCACTGAAGCTTTCTTT. V and J are TRBV9 and TRBJ1-1, with a weak D call TRBD1 (5 bases). The germline V gene encodes CDR1 SGDLS and CDR2 YYNGEE. The CDR3 contains 14 residues. V lost 3 bases to trimming and J lost 4 bases, with 13 bases between them.

The chain is built from TRBV30 and TRBJ2-7, with 8 bases aligning to TRBD1. J lost 5 bases, V lost 1 base, and 4 bases had no gene match. CDR1 is GTSNPN and CDR2 is SVGIG in the germline V gene (reference sequence). The CDR3 covers 13 residues. The CDR3 sequence: CAWSGRGRDEQYF. The CDR3 region has the DNA TGTGCCTGGAGTGGCAGGGGGCGGGACGAGCAGTACTTC.

CDR3 in DNA: TGTGCCAGCAGCTTCCAGGGGGCTGGGGAGCAGTTCTTC. Its protein is CASSFQGAGEQFF. This chain links TRBV7-9 with TRBJ2-1, with 8 bases identical to TRBD1. The V gene end was trimmed by 3 bases and the J gene end by 10 bases; junction bases not matched to a gene: 5. Germline CDR1 reads SEHNR; CDR2 reads FQNEAQ (reference sequence). There are 13 residues in the CDR3.